The sample holds many counts of the clone carrying this TCR beta chain. TCRdb re-derived calls from the 5' RACE reads in MiXCR, one entry per CDR3 protein. The sample comprises under 150,000 distinct CDR3 sequences, roughly 8% of which are singletons, and about 0.73% rests with the top ten. The source of the sample is a study of T cells after yellow fever vaccination. The germline gives CDR1 DFQATT, CDR2 SNEGSKA (reference sequence). Trimming removed 5 bases from V and 3 bases from J; junction bases left unmatched: 3. CDR3 length: 14 residues. The clonotype comes from a man aged 25 to 40 who received the YFV17D yellow fever vaccine. This specimen was CD4+ T cells sorted from PBMCs, taken 5 days after the yellow fever booster vaccination. This rearrangement joins TRBV20-1 to TRBJ2-3, with 12 bases that match TRBD2. The DNA for the CDR3 is TGCAGTGCTGGAGGGACTAGCGGGACAGATACGCAGTATTTT. Translation: CSAGGTSGTDTQYF.